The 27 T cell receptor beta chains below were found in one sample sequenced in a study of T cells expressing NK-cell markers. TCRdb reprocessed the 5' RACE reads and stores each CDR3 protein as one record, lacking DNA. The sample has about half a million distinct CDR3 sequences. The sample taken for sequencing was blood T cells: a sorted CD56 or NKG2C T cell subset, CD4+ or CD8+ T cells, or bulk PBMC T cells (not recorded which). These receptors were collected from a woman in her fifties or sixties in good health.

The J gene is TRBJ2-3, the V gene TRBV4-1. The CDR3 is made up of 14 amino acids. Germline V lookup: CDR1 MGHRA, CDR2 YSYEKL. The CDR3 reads CASSLNGWTDTQYF.

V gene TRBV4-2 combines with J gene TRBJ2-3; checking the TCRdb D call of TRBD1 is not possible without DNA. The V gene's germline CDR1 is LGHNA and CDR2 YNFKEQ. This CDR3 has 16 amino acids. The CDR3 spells CASSQDVGARADTQYF.

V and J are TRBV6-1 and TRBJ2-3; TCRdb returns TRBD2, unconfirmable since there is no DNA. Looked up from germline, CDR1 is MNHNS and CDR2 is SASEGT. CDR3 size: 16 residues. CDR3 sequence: CASRSRLARRGDTQYF.

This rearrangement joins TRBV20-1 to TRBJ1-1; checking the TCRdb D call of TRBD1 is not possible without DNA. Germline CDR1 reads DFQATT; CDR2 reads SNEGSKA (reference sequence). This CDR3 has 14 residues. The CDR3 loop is CSARGHRVDTEAFF.

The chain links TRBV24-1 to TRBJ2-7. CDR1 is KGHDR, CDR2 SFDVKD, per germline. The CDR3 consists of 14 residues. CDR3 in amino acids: CATSDKGYPYEQYF.

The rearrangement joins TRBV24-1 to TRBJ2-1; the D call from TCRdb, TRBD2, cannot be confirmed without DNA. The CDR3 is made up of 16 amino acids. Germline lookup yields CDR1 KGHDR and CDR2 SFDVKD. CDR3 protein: CATSDLRLAGGPEQFF.

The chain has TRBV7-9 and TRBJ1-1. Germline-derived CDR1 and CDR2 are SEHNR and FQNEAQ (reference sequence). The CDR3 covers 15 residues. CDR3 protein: CASSPLERLNTEAFF.

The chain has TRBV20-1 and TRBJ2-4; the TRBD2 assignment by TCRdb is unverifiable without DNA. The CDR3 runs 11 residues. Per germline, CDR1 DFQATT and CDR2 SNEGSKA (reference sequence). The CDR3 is CSGIAGNIQYF.

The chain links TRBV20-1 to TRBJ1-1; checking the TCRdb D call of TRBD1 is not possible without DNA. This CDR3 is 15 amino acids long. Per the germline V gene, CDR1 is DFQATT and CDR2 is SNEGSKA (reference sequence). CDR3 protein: CSAVRDRPMNTEAFF.

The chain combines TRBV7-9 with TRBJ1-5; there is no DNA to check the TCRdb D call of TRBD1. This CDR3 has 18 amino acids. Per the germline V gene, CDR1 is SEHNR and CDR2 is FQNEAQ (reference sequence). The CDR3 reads CASSRTPVQEAGNQPQHF.

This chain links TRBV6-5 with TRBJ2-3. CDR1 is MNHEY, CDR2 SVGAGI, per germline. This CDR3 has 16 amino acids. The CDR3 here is CASSGTTIRNTDTQYF.

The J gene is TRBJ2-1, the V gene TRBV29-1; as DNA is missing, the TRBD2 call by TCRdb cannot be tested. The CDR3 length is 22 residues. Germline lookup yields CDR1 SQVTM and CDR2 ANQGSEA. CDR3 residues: CSVEGEGGGLAGGIRRYNEQFF.

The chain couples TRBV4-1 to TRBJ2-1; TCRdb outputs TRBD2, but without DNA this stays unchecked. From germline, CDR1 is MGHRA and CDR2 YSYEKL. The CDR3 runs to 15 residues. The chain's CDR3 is CASSQEGTRGNEQFF.

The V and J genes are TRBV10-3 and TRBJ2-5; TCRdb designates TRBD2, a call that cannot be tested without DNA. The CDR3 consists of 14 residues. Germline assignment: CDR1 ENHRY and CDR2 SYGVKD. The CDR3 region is CAISEPREGGTQYF.

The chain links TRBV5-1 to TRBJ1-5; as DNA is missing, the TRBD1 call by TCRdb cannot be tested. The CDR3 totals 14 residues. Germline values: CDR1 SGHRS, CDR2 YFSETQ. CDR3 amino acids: CASSSGTGNQPQHF.

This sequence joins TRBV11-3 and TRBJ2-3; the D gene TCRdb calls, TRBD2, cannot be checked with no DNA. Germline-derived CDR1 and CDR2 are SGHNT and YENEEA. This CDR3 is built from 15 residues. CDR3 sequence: CASRRTRRAADTQYF.

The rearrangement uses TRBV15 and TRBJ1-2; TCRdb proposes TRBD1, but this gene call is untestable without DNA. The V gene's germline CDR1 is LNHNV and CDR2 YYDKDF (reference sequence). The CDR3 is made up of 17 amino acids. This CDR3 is CATSSGTGKGANYGYTF.

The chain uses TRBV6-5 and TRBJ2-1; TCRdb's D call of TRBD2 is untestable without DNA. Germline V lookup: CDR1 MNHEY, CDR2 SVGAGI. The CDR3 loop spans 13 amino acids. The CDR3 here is CASLAGGGGEQFF.

The chain's CDR3 is CATSSWGSNQPQHF. The gene calls are TRBV15 and TRBJ1-5. Germline assignment: CDR1 LNHNV and CDR2 YYDKDF (reference sequence). CDR3 size: 14 residues.

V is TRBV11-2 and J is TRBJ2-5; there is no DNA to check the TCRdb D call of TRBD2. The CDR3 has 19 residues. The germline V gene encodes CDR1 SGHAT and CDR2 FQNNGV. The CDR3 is CASSLDWRGGSGDQETQYF.

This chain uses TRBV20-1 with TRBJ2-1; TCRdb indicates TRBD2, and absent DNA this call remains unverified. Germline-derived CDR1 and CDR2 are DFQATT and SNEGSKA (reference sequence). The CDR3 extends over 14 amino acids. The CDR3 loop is CSAHTSGSINEQFF.

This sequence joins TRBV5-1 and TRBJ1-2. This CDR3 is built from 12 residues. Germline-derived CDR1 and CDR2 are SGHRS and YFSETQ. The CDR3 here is CASSHGEGGYTF.

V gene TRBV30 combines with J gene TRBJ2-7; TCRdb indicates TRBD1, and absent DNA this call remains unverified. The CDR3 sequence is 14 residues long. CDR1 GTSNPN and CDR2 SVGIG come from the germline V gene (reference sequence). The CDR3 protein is CAWGKAGGLDEQYF.

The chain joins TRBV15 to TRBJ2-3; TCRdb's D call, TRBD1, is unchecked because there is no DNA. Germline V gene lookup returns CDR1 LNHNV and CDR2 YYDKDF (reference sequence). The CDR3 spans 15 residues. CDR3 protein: CATSRDTGEADTQYF.

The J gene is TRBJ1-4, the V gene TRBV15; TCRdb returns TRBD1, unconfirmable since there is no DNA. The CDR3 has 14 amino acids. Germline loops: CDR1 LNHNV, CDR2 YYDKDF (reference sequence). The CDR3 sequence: CATSPRQYNEKLFF.

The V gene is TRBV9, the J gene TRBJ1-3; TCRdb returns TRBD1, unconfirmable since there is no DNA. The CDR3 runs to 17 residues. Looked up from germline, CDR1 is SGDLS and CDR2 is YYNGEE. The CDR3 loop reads CASSAFGTAHSGNTIYF.

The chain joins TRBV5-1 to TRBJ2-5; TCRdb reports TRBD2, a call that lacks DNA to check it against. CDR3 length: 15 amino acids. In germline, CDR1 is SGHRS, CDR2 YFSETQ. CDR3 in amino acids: CASSLADSGQETQYF.